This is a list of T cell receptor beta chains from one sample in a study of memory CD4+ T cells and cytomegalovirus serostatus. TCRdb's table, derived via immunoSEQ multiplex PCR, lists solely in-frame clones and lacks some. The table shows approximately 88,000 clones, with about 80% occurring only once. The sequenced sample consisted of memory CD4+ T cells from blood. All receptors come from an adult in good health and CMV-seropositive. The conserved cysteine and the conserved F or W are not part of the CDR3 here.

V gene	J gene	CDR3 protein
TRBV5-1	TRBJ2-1	ASSPTPGNNEQF
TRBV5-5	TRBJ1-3	ASSLEGGLPSGNTIY
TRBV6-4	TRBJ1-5	ASIQGWGQPQH
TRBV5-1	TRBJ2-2	ASTELWVTGELF
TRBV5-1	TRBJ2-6	ASSRGQSGANVLT
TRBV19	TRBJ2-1	ASKSENEQF
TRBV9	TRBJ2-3	ASSVKPGLARDTQY
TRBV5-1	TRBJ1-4	ASSLATGSATNEKLF
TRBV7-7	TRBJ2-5	ASSTGLTQETQY
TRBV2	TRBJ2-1	ASRETGYYNEQF
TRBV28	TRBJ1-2	ASSLGARGYGYT
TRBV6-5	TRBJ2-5	ASRNPDEETQY
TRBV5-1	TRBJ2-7	ASSIAGDSIEQY
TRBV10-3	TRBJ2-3	AISEGGWTDTQY
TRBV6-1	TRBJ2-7	ASSVRLQPQLQQY
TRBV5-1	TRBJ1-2	ASSPTGVDYGYT
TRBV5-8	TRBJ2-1	ASSEGAFVDNEQF